What follows are 6 T cell receptor beta chains derived from one specimen sequenced in a study of blood T cell repertoires in COVID-19 (dated by TCRdb to 2018 to 2020). The library was prepared using the immunoSEQ multiplex PCR assay. TCRdb retrieved this table from immuneACCESS and kept in-frame rearrangements only. Not all clones are present; in checked studies, unresolved V genes account for under half, and no reason is known for the remainder. The sample table shows more than 250,000 clones, and roughly 87% are seen once. The top ten constitute about 5.5% of the sample. Sequencing was done on a sample of PBMCs or T cells enriched from blood (not recorded which). These receptors were obtained from a woman between 40 and 55 years old who had recovered from COVID-19.

The chain combines TRBV6-2 or TRBV6-3 with TRBJ1-1, with no clear D. This CDR3 is 14 amino acids long. V lost 4 bases to trimming and J lost 5 bases, with 14 bases between them. Looked up from germline, CDR1 is MNHEY and CDR2 is SVGEGT. The CDR3 loop is CASSFGPGVTEAFF. CDR3 sequence (DNA): TGTGCCAGCAGTTTCGGGCCCGGGGTAACTGAAGCTTTCTTT.

The CDR3 DNA follows: TGTGCCAGCAGCGTTCTTAGCGGGATAGACAATGAGCAGTTCTTC. As protein: CASSVLSGIDNEQFF. V gene TRBV9 combines with J gene TRBJ2-1, with TRBD2 identical over 8 bases. With 2 bases clipped from V and 5 bases from J, the junction kept 6 bases outside the gene matches. The CDR3 length is 15 residues. From germline, CDR1 is SGDLS and CDR2 YYNGEE. The whole variable domain, filled in from reference TRBV9 and TRBJ2-1, reads DSGVTQTPKHLITATGQRVTLRCSPRSGDLSVYWYQQSLDQGLQFLIQYYNGEERAKGNILERFSAQQFPDLHSELNLSSLELGDSALYFCASSVLSGIDNEQFFGPGTRLTVL.

This rearrangement joins TRBV7-8 to TRBJ1-5; TRBD1 might be the D (6 bases). The CDR3 has 14 residues. The V end was cut by 4 bases, the J end by 6 bases, with 13 bases between. Germline V gene sequence: CDR1 SGHVS, CDR2 FQNEAQ. The CDR3 nucleotides read TGTGCCAGCAGCTCAGGGGATATCTCTCAGCCCCAGCATTTT. Translating it yields CASSSGDISQPQHF.

This chain connects TRBV6-2 or TRBV6-3 to TRBJ2-7; TRBD2 is a possible D gene (6 bases). Germline assignment: CDR1 MNHEY and CDR2 SVGEGT. V was shortened by 5 bases and J by 2 bases, with 13 bases between the two germline ends. The CDR3 sequence is 14 residues long. This CDR3 reads CASSPAGRTYEQYF. As DNA, the CDR3 is TGTGCCAGCAGTCCAGCGGGCCGAACCTACGAGCAGTACTTC.

In this sample, this clone turned up once. V usage is TRBV29-1 and J usage is TRBJ2-2; no clear D. Trimming stripped 4 bases from V and 1 base from J, with 16 bases between. CDR3 length equals 16 residues. The germline V gene encodes CDR1 SQVTM and CDR2 ANQGSEA. DNA of the CDR3: TGCAGCGTTGTGCCGGCAGGCTCCATGAACACCGGGGAGCTGTTTTTT. Its translation: CSVVPAGSMNTGELFF.

This chain uses TRBV11-2 with TRBJ2-2; 11 bases agree with TRBD2. V lost 6 bases, J lost 4 bases, and 4 bases stayed unmatched. This CDR3 spans 15 amino acids. Germline V CDR1 and CDR2: SGHAT, FQNNGV. The CDR3 coding sequence is TGTGCCAGCAGTTTTGGGACTAGCGGCACCGGGGAGCTGTTTTTT. Its translation is CASSFGTSGTGELFF.